The 31 T cell receptor beta chains below come from one sample, sequenced in a study of early T cells in non-severe SARS-CoV-2 infection (dated by TCRdb to the early 2020s). The library was obtained by 5' RACE. Sequenced using a NextSeq 500. Starting from the raw public reads, TCRdb applied fastp trimming at Q25, assembled clones with MiXCR and retained in-frame beta chains. Rows are combined by CDR3 protein, so each entry shows the most common genes and DNA. The sample records 75,000 to 100,000 distinct CDR3 sequences, roughly 15% of which are singletons. Over 1% of the sample lies in the top ten. Input material: whole blood. All receptors derive from an adult who was a healthcare worker with PCR-confirmed SARS-CoV-2 infection or an uninfected control (not recorded which).

This clonotype appeared a few times. The J gene is TRBJ2-1, the V gene TRBV14; 11 positions agree with TRBD2. The length of the CDR3 is 16 residues. CDR1 and CDR2 (germline): SGHDN, FVKESK. V gave up 4 bases and J gave up 4 bases; unmatched junction bases: 6. The DNA for the CDR3 is TGTGCCAGCAGCCTCTTAGCGGGGGGGCCGTACAATGAGCAGTTCTTC. It translates to CASSLLAGGPYNEQFF.

This clonotype was seen a handful of times. The J gene is TRBJ2-5, the V gene TRBV11-2; D may be TRBD2 (6 bases). The CDR3 runs to 15 residues. Germline loops: CDR1 SGHAT, CDR2 FQNNGV. Trimming removed 4 bases from V and 2 bases from J, with 14 bases in between. The CDR3 bases are TGTGCCAGCAGCTCACGGATAGCGGTTCAAGAGACCCAGTACTTC. Translation gives CASSSRIAVQETQYF.

This chain uses TRBV28 with TRBJ1-6; 8 bases line up with TRBD1. Germline lookup yields CDR1 MDHEN and CDR2 SYDVKM. This CDR3 has 15 residues. J was trimmed by 4 bases and V by 5 bases; bases with no gene match: 4. This chain's CDR3 is CASSKTGVYNSPLHF. The CDR3, as DNA: TGTGCCAGCAGTAAGACAGGGGTTTATAATTCACCCCTCCACTTT.

This clonotype has just a few counts. V usage is TRBV18 and J usage is TRBJ2-3; 11 bases fit TRBD2. J lost 0 bases, V lost 8 bases, and 7 bases had no gene match. The CDR3 totals 16 residues. The germline V gene encodes CDR1 KGHSH and CDR2 LQKENI. This chain's CDR3 is CASASIAGGSTDTQYF. The CDR3, as DNA: TGTGCCAGCGCCTCGATAGCGGGGGGGAGCACAGATACGCAGTATTTT. Supplemented by reference TRBV18 and TRBJ2-3, the full variable domain reads NAGVMQNPRHLVRRRGQEARLRCSPMKGHSHVYWYRQLPEEGLKFMVYLQKENIIDESGMPKERFSAEFPKEGPSILRIQQVVRGDSAAYFCASASIAGGSTDTQYFGPGTRLTVL.

This clonotype was counted between two and nine times. This chain uses TRBV3-1 with TRBJ2-7, with 8 bases fitting TRBD1. Trimming cost V 1 base and J 7 bases; bases outside gene matches: 9. This CDR3 contains 15 residues. The germline gives CDR1 LGHDT, CDR2 YNNKEL (reference sequence). The CDR3 DNA reads as TGTGCCAGCAGCCAAGTAAGGACAGGGTTTCGTGAGCAGTACTTC. This translates into CASSQVRTGFREQYF.

The genes are TRBV15 and TRBJ1-3; D not resolved. The CDR3 spans 15 residues. Trimming shortened V by 3 bases and J by 0 bases, and 9 bases separated the two germline ends. CDR1 LNHNV and CDR2 YYDKDF come from the germline V gene (reference sequence). CDR3 region: CATSRELSSGNTIYF. As DNA, the CDR3 is TGTGCCACCAGCAGGGAGCTCTCCTCTGGAAACACCATATATTTT.

The V call is TRBV30, the J call TRBJ2-7; 7 bases line up with TRBD2. CDR1 GTSNPN and CDR2 SVGIG come from the germline V gene (reference sequence). The V and J ends lost 2 bases and 0 bases, in that order; junction bases with no gene match: 4. The length of the CDR3 is 14 residues. The DNA for the CDR3 is TGTGCCTGGAGTTACGGGAGGAGCTCCTACGAGCAGTACTTC. Amino acids: CAWSYGRSSYEQYF.

This clonotype has just one count. The chain has TRBV11-2 and TRBJ2-1, with D unresolved. Trimming pared 0 bases from V and 8 bases from J, leaving 8 bases between. The CDR3 loop spans 13 amino acids. The germline V gene has CDR1 SGHAT and CDR2 FQNNGV. CDR3 residues: CASSLDSWDEQFF. The CDR3 coding sequence is TGTGCCAGCAGCTTAGATAGTTGGGATGAGCAGTTCTTC.

The DNA of the CDR3 is TGTGCCAGCAGGCGGGGGGCTAATAATTCACCCCTCCACTTT. This gives the protein CASRRGANNSPLHF. This chain connects TRBV28 to TRBJ1-6; maybe TRBD1 (6 bases). Germline lookup yields CDR1 MDHEN and CDR2 SYDVKM. The V end was cut by 6 bases, the J end by 5 bases, with 11 bases between. The CDR3 spans 14 residues.

This CDR3 is CSVSGLSEQFF. The CDR3 DNA sequence: TGCAGCGTATCAGGGTTGAGTGAGCAGTTCTTC. The V call is TRBV29-1, the J call TRBJ2-1, with TRBD1 as a possible D gene (5 bases). V shed 6 bases and J shed 9 bases, with 12 bases lying between them. The CDR3 sequence is 11 residues long. Germline V gives CDR1 SQVTM, CDR2 ANQGSEA.

The rearrangement joins TRBV12-3 or TRBV12-4 to TRBJ1-2; the D gene is possibly TRBD1 (6 bases). Trimming took off 2 bases at V and 2 bases at J, with 15 bases between the two ends. This CDR3 has 16 residues. The CDR3 spells CASSLTGTPRNYGYTF. CDR3 coding DNA: TGTGCCAGCAGTTTAACCGGGACACCCAGAAACTATGGCTACACCTTC.

This clonotype was counted at least ten times. The rearrangement links TRBV20-1 to TRBJ2-7; D remains unclear. Between the trimmed V and J ends, which lost 0 bases and 1 base, there was a span of 13 bases. The germline V gene encodes CDR1 DFQATT and CDR2 SNEGSKA (reference sequence). This CDR3 region has 15 residues. CDR3: CSARETESLSYEQYF. DNA of the CDR3: TGCAGTGCTAGAGAAACAGAGAGTCTTTCCTACGAGCAGTACTTC.

The V and J genes are TRBV18 and TRBJ2-1; 9 bases fit TRBD1. Trimming at V came to 4 bases and at J to 3 bases, leaving 4 bases not matched to a gene. Germline V gene data show CDR1 as KGHSH and CDR2 as LQKENI. The CDR3 spans 15 residues. The CDR3 reads CASSRRTGDYNEQFF. DNA for the CDR3: TGTGCCAGCTCACGCCGGACAGGGGACTACAATGAGCAGTTCTTC.

In this sample, this clonotype turned up a few times. CDR3 sequence reads: CASSARTGGVEDTQYF. The CDR3 DNA follows: TGTGCCAGCAGTGCCCGGACAGGGGGAGTTGAAGATACGCAGTATTTT. The chain combines TRBV2 with TRBJ2-3; 10 positions agree with TRBD1. The junction had 9 bases not matched to a gene; V was cut back by 4 bases and J by 5 bases. CDR1 is SNHLY and CDR2 is FYNNEI in the germline V gene. The CDR3 extends over 16 amino acids.

This clonotype showed up just a few times. The chain couples TRBV20-1 to TRBJ2-2, with 7 bases matching TRBD2. Losses at the gene ends were 2 bases for V and 2 bases for J; bases not matched to a gene: 5. This CDR3 is 15 amino acids long. CDR1 DFQATT and CDR2 SNEGSKA come from the germline V gene (reference sequence). Here the CDR3 reads CSARNQRDNTGELFF. The CDR3 DNA reads as TGCAGTGCTAGAAACCAGCGGGATAACACCGGGGAGCTGTTTTTT.

This clonotype was seen more than once but under ten times. The chain joins TRBV29-1 to TRBJ2-7; the D gene could be TRBD1 or TRBD2 (5 bases each). V was pared by 7 bases and J by 0 bases, with 10 bases between. The CDR3 totals 12 residues. Germline loops: CDR1 SQVTM, CDR2 ANQGSEA. The CDR3 region has the DNA TGCAGCGGAGCCGGGACCTCCTACGAGCAGTACTTC. Translation gives CSGAGTSYEQYF.

The CDR3 DNA reads as TGTGCCAGCAGTTACTCGAAAACCCCCTTCCCGGGCCGGGAGCAGTACTTC. This gives the protein CASSYSKTPFPGREQYF. The V and J genes are TRBV6-2 or TRBV6-3 and TRBJ2-7; D gene ambiguous. The CDR3 runs 17 residues. V lost 0 bases and J lost 7, with 22 bases in between. Per germline, CDR1 MNHEY and CDR2 SVGEGT.

This clonotype was observed at least ten times. The chain couples TRBV10-3 to TRBJ2-7; D unclear. V lost 0 bases and J 4 bases, leaving 4 bases between the germline ends. This CDR3 is 12 amino acids long. Germline V lookup: CDR1 ENHRY, CDR2 SYGVKD. The CDR3 here is CAISESGYEQYF. The CDR3 DNA follows: TGTGCCATCAGTGAGTCCGGGTACGAGCAGTACTTC.

The chain joins TRBV3-1 to TRBJ1-1; no clear D. Germline V gene sequence: CDR1 LGHDT, CDR2 YNNKEL (reference sequence). CDR3 size: 14 residues. The V and J ends lost 0 bases and 1 base respectively, with 6 bases between them. Here the CDR3 reads CASSQDQSNTEAFF. The DNA for the CDR3 is TGTGCCAGCAGCCAAGATCAATCGAACACTGAAGCTTTCTTT.

The chain recombines TRBV29-1 with TRBJ1-4, with a tentative D call TRBD1 (5 bases). Between the trimmed V and J ends, which lost 7 bases and 4 bases, there was a span of 16 bases. Germline loops: CDR1 SQVTM, CDR2 ANQGSEA. The CDR3 has 14 residues. The CDR3 loop is CSARMRGINEKLFF. CDR3 nucleotide sequence: TGCAGCGCCAGAATGAGGGGCATTAATGAAAAACTGTTTTTT. The entire variable domain, with the rest obtained from reference TRBV29-1 and TRBJ1-4, is as follows: SAVISQKPSRDICQRGTSLTIQCQVDSQVTMMFWYRQQPGQSLTLIATANQGSEATYESGFVIDKFPISRPNLTFSTLTVSNMSPEDSSIYLCSARMRGINEKLFFGSGTQLSVL.

This clonotype was seen only a few times. This sequence joins TRBV6-1 and TRBJ1-3; no clear D gene. Germline CDR1 reads MNHNS; CDR2 reads SASEGT. V was clipped by 2 bases and J by 3 bases, with 2 bases between them. The CDR3 length is 12 residues. CDR3 bases: TGTGCCAGCAGTGAATATGGAAACACCATATATTTT. Protein product: CASSEYGNTIYF.

This clonotype occurred a few times. The CDR3 loop is CASSATRDPSPYF. CDR3 DNA: TGTGCCAGCAGTGCAACCCGGGACCCCTCGCCGTACTTC. This chain uses TRBV2 with TRBJ2-7; D tentatively reads TRBD1 or TRBD2 (5 bases each). The CDR3 contains 13 residues. Trimming took 4 bases from V and 12 from J, leaving 19 bases between them. Per germline, CDR1 SNHLY and CDR2 FYNNEI.

The chain employs TRBV30 and TRBJ2-4; no clear D gene. The ends were cut back, 0 bases at V and 9 bases at J, with 6 bases in the middle. This CDR3 is 11 amino acids long. In germline, CDR1 is GTSNPN, CDR2 SVGIG (reference sequence). The DNA of the CDR3 is TGTGCCTGGAGTGTACTTGGCATTCAGTACTTC. This translates into CAWSVLGIQYF.

V gene TRBV7-2 combines with J gene TRBJ2-7, with 10 nucleotides matching TRBD1. The V gene end was trimmed by 4 bases and the J gene end by 8 bases; junction bases not matched to a gene: 14. CDR1 and CDR2 from the germline V gene are SGHTA and FQGNSA. The CDR3 length is 16 residues. For the CDR3, the DNA is TGTGCCAGCAGCTCGATACGACGGACAGGGGGAATCAAGCAGTACTTC. This translates into CASSSIRRTGGIKQYF. Full variable domain (missing parts from reference TRBV7-2 and TRBJ2-7): GAGVSQSPSNKVTEKGKDVELRCDPISGHTALYWYRQSLGQGLEFLIYFQGNSAPDKSGLPSDRFSAERTGGSVSTLTIQRTQQEDSAVYLCASSSIRRTGGIKQYFGPGTRLTVT.

This chain joins TRBV7-6 and TRBJ2-7; D unresolved. The germline V gene encodes CDR1 SGHVS and CDR2 FNYEAQ. Trimming removed 4 bases from V and 4 bases from J, with 20 bases in between. The CDR3 sequence is 16 residues long. In DNA form, the CDR3 reads TGTGCCAGCAGCTCCCGGGCCCGACAAACCGTTTACGAGCAGTACTTC. Translated, it gives CASSSRARQTVYEQYF.

In this sample, this clonotype turned up a few times. V usage is TRBV29-1 and J usage is TRBJ1-1, with TRBD1 matching over 8 bases. Germline V gene sequence: CDR1 SQVTM, CDR2 ANQGSEA. The CDR3 loop spans 15 amino acids. V dropped 2 bases and J dropped 1; count of bases not matched to a gene: 6. Written as DNA, the CDR3 is TGCAGCGTTGAATTTAGGGGACAGGAGAACACTGAAGCTTTCTTT. It yields the protein CSVEFRGQENTEAFF.

This clonotype was recorded at least ten times. The chain joins TRBV4-3 to TRBJ2-3, with D perhaps given as TRBD1 or TRBD2 (5 bases each). The V end lost 2 bases, the J end lost 6 bases, and 18 bases lay between the germline ends. The CDR3 extends over 16 amino acids. The V gene's germline CDR1 is LGHNA and CDR2 YSLEER. The CDR3 sequence: CASSQTGLSSVDTQYF. CDR3 in DNA: TGCGCCAGCAGCCAAACGGGGCTATCGAGTGTCGATACGCAGTATTTT.

At least ten counts were recorded for this clonotype. This sequence joins TRBV28 and TRBJ1-5, with D hard to call. The CDR3 contains 13 residues. Germline lookup yields CDR1 MDHEN and CDR2 SYDVKM. V was trimmed by 5 bases and J by 6 bases, leaving 11 bases between them. The CDR3 loop reads CASSPHKGQPQHF. DNA of the CDR3: TGTGCCAGCAGTCCACACAAGGGTCAGCCCCAGCATTTT.

The sample holds a few counts of this clonotype. The chain links TRBV18 to TRBJ1-2, with 7 positions matching TRBD1. CDR1 and CDR2 (germline): KGHSH, LQKENI. With 4 bases clipped from V and 3 bases from J, the junction kept 2 bases outside the gene matches. The CDR3 sequence is 13 residues long. The CDR3 DNA sequence: TGTGCCAGCTCACTAGGACAGGACTATGGCTACACCTTC. It encodes CASSLGQDYGYTF.

The rearrangement joins TRBV6-5 to TRBJ1-1, with 8 bases matching TRBD1. Germline CDR1 is MNHEY and CDR2 is SVGAGI. The CDR3 is 14 residues long. The V segment lost 2 bases and the J segment 6 bases; nucleotides outside the gene matches: 5. The CDR3 nucleotides are TGTGCCAGCAGTTACCTAATGGGACAGGCTGAAGCTTTCTTT. This sequence encodes CASSYLMGQAEAFF.

This chain connects TRBV29-1 to TRBJ2-6; a possible D gene is TRBD1 (6 bases). The CDR3 has 14 residues. Germline CDR1 reads SQVTM; CDR2 reads ANQGSEA. Trimming took off 5 bases at V and 1 base at J, with 9 bases between the two ends. DNA of the CDR3: TGCAGCGTTTTCACAGGGTCTGGGGCCAACGTCCTGACTTTC. This sequence encodes CSVFTGSGANVLTF.